Below, 28 T cell receptor beta chains from the same sample are listed, as sequenced in a study of T cells in localized non-small cell lung cancer. This table comes from immunoSEQ multiplex PCR, and its TCRdb copy is limited to in-frame clones, with some not included. The repertoire has tens of thousands of clones, approximately 85% of them found once; the top ten carry more than 25%. This specimen consisted of peripheral blood mononuclear cells, obtained before any cancer treatment. The receptors were gathered from a male donor older than 55 with stage II lung adenocarcinoma.

A single count supports this clone. This sequence joins TRBV5-8 and TRBJ2-2; D gene unclear. The CDR3 contains 16 residues. Germline V lookup: CDR1 SGHTS, CDR2 YDEGEE. The V end lost 4 bases, the J end lost 0 bases, and 13 bases lay between the germline ends. DNA for the CDR3: TGTGCCAGCAGCCAATACCGGGCCGCGAACACCGGGGAGCTGTTTTTT. It is translated as CASSQYRAANTGELFF. Drawing the rest from reference TRBV5-8 and TRBJ2-2, the complete variable domain is EAGVTQSPTHLIKTRGQQATLRCSPISGHTSVYWYQQALGLGLQFLLWYDEGEERNRGNFPPRFSGRQFPNYSSELNVNALELEDSALYLCASSQYRAANTGELFFGEGSRLTVL.

The chain couples TRBV28 to TRBJ2-7, with D maybe TRBD1 (6 bases). Germline loops: CDR1 MDHEN, CDR2 SYDVKM. The V end lost 3 bases, the J end lost 7 bases, and 19 bases lay between the germline ends. This CDR3 contains 15 residues. CDR3 DNA: TGTGCCAGCAGTTTTTCGGGACAAGGATGGGTGGAGCAGTACTTC. Its translation: CASSFSGQGWVEQYF.

The V gene is TRBV2, the J gene TRBJ2-1, with TRBD2 matching 12 bases. Germline-derived CDR1 and CDR2 are SNHLY and FYNNEI. The CDR3 totals 19 residues. V shed 1 base, J shed 7 bases, and the junction held 14 bases outside the gene matches. Written as DNA, the CDR3 is TGTGCCAGCAGTGAAGAGGCCGCGACTAGCGGGAGTAGGGGGAATGAGCAGTTCTTC. This codes for CASSEEAATSGSRGNEQFF.

CDR3 amino acids: CASSLASTGANVLTF. DNA for the CDR3: TGTGCCAGCAGCTTAGCTAGCACTGGGGCCAACGTCCTGACTTTC. The chain carries TRBV7-1 and TRBJ2-6, with D perhaps TRBD2 (5 bases). TRBV7-1 is given ORF status, its function remaining uncertain. V lost 4 bases to trimming and J lost 2 bases, with 9 bases between them. This CDR3 contains 15 residues.

The chain has TRBV7-3 and TRBJ2-1, with TRBD2 matching 8 bases. Looked up from germline, CDR1 is SGHTA and CDR2 is FQGTGA. This CDR3 contains 15 residues. V was clipped by 2 bases and J by 5 bases; unmatched bases: 5. As DNA, the CDR3 is TGTGCCAGCAGCTTACTAGCGGGCCTTAACAATGAGCAGTTCTTC. This translates into CASSLLAGLNNEQFF.

The rearrangement uses TRBV6-6 and TRBJ1-5; D may be TRBD1 (5 bases). The germline V gene encodes CDR1 MNHNY and CDR2 SVGAGI (reference sequence). The CDR3 is 15 residues long. V was clipped by 5 bases and J by 6 bases, with 17 bases between them. This CDR3 reads CASSPLRDVIQPQHF. The CDR3 nucleotides read TGTGCCAGCAGTCCACTCAGGGATGTGATTCAGCCCCAGCATTTT.

CDR3 sequence reads: CATGKQGRADTQYF. As DNA, the CDR3 is TGTGCCACCGGGAAACAGGGCAGGGCAGATACGCAGTATTTT. J is TRBJ2-3 and V is TRBV25-1; possibly TRBD1 for D (6 bases). The V gene's germline CDR1 is MGHDK and CDR2 SYGVNS. CDR3 length: 14 residues. With 10 bases removed from V and 4 bases from J, the gap between germline ends came to 18 bases.

V gene TRBV7-3 combines with J gene TRBJ1-2; D is ambiguous. The CDR3 runs to 13 residues. V was clipped by 3 bases and J by 6 bases, with 11 bases between them. Germline CDR1 is SGHTA and CDR2 is FQGTGA. The CDR3 region has the DNA TGTGCCAGCAGCTTGGGAGTAGGCGATGGCTACACCTTC. Translated, it gives CASSLGVGDGYTF.

The CDR3 DNA reads as TGCGCCAGCAGCTTGGATACAGCTAACTATGGCTACACCTTC. Its protein is CASSLDTANYGYTF. The chain is built from TRBV5-1 and TRBJ1-2; D is uncertain. Germline lookup yields CDR1 SGHRS and CDR2 YFSETQ. This CDR3 has 14 amino acids. The V gene lost 0 bases and the J gene lost 0 bases, with 6 bases spanning the gap.

V is TRBV28 and J is TRBJ1-2; D gene unclear. V gave up 2 bases and J gave up 2 bases, with 3 bases separating them. The CDR3 extends over 12 amino acids. Germline lookup yields CDR1 MDHEN and CDR2 SYDVKM. The CDR3: CASSLNNYGYTF. The CDR3 region has the DNA TGTGCCAGCAGTTTAAACAACTATGGCTACACCTTC.

The rearrangement links TRBV5-4 to TRBJ2-3; D not resolved. V gave up 4 bases and J gave up 0 bases, with 3 bases separating them. This CDR3 spans 12 amino acids. CDR1 is SGHNT, CDR2 YYREEE, per germline (reference sequence). CDR3 nucleotide sequence: TGTGCCAGCAGCCTTAGCACAGATACGCAGTATTTT. Translating it yields CASSLSTDTQYF. Drawing the rest from reference TRBV5-4 and TRBJ2-3, the complete variable domain is ETGVTQSPTHLIKTRGQQVTLRCSSQSGHNTVSWYQQALGQGPQFIFQYYREEENGRGNFPPRFSGLQFPNYSSELNVNALELDDSALYLCASSLSTDTQYFGPGTRLTVL.

As DNA, the CDR3 is TGTGCCAGCAGTTACTCGGGCTCTGGGGCCAACGTCCTGACTTTC. Translated, it gives CASSYSGSGANVLTF. The V gene is TRBV6-5, the J gene TRBJ2-6; D is uncertain. The germline V gene has CDR1 MNHEY and CDR2 SVGAGI. V shed 0 bases and J shed 0 bases, with 3 bases lying between them. CDR3 size: 15 residues.

V and J are TRBV18 and TRBJ1-5; D gene uncertain. Germline CDR1 and CDR2: KGHSH and LQKENI. Trimming removed 2 bases from V and 5 bases from J, with 7 bases in between. This CDR3 has 13 amino acids. CDR3 residues: CASSPGRDQPQHF. The CDR3 nucleotides are TGTGCCAGCTCACCAGGGCGGGATCAGCCCCAGCATTTT.

This chain connects TRBV2 to TRBJ2-4, with 7 bases fitting TRBD2. Unmatched junction bases numbered 4, after V lost 4 bases and J lost 7 bases. This CDR3 region has 13 residues. Germline V CDR1 and CDR2: SNHLY, FYNNEI. The CDR3 loop is CASSAWGGNIQYF. The DNA of the CDR3 is TGTGCCAGCAGTGCCTGGGGGGGTAACATTCAGTACTTC.

This rearrangement joins TRBV4-1 to TRBJ2-2, with TRBD2 as a possible D gene (5 bases). Germline-derived CDR1 and CDR2 are MGHRA and YSYEKL. V shed 1 base and J shed 0 bases, with 9 bases lying between them. This CDR3 region has 16 residues. The DNA for the CDR3 is TGCGCCAGCAGCCAAGGGGATAGCGCGAACACCGGGGAGCTGTTTTTT. This sequence encodes CASSQGDSANTGELFF.

The chain has TRBV28 and TRBJ2-2, with D perhaps TRBD2 (5 bases). CDR1 and CDR2 from the germline V gene are MDHEN and SYDVKM. The germline V and J ends were trimmed by 6 bases and 10 bases, with 18 bases remaining between them. The CDR3 extends over 14 amino acids. Written as DNA, the CDR3 is TGTGCCAGCAGCTCCCCCGGGATAGCATTGGAGCTGTTTTTT. Amino acid sequence: CASSSPGIALELFF.

In its sample, this clone was seen a few times. V and J are TRBV2 and TRBJ1-1, with unresolved D. CDR1 SNHLY and CDR2 FYNNEI come from the germline V gene. The CDR3 is made up of 11 amino acids. Between the trimmed V and J ends, which lost 5 bases and 8 bases, there was a span of 9 bases. The CDR3 coding sequence is TGTGCCAGCAGTCCACAGCGAGAAGCTTTCTTT. It encodes CASSPQREAFF.

This chain connects TRBV11-2 to TRBJ2-7; no clear D gene. Germline CDR1 SGHAT, CDR2 FQNNGV. The CDR3 has 13 amino acids. Trimming removed 5 bases at V and 3 bases at J, with 11 bases between. As DNA, the CDR3 is TGTGCCAGCAGCCCACCGTGGGGCTACGAGCAGTACTTC. Its protein is CASSPPWGYEQYF.

This rearrangement joins TRBV12-5 to TRBJ2-1; 7 bases are a match to TRBD2. V dropped 6 bases and J dropped 8; count of bases not matched to a gene: 7. The CDR3 extends over 13 amino acids. Looked up from germline, CDR1 is LGHNT and CDR2 is FRNRAP. The CDR3 nucleotides are TGTGCTAGTGGGCGACTAGCCCTCCATGAGCAGTTCTTC. It specifies CASGRLALHEQFF.

This chain connects TRBV5-1 to TRBJ2-3, with a tentative D call TRBD2 (5 bases). The germline gives CDR1 SGHRS, CDR2 YFSETQ. The CDR3 is made up of 14 amino acids. The ends were cut back, 2 bases at V and 5 bases at J, with 12 bases in the middle. The CDR3 DNA follows: TGCGCCAGCAGCTTAGAGTGGGAGATAGATACGCAGTATTTT. Protein product: CASSLEWEIDTQYF. Using reference TRBV5-1 and TRBJ2-3 for the parts outside the CDR3, the full variable domain is KAGVTQTPRYLIKTRGQQVTLSCSPISGHRSVSWYQQTPGQGLQFLFEYFSETQRNKGNFPGRFSGRQFSNSRSEMNVSTLELGDSALYLCASSLEWEIDTQYFGPGTRLTVL.

This clone was seen just once. This rearrangement joins TRBV28 to TRBJ1-5, with D possibly TRBD1 on 5 matching bases. Trimming took 2 bases from V and 5 from J, leaving 10 bases between them. Germline V gene data show CDR1 as MDHEN and CDR2 as SYDVKM. This CDR3 is built from 14 residues. Here the CDR3 reads CASSLNQGDQPQHF. CDR3 bases: TGTGCCAGCAGTTTAAACCAGGGCGATCAGCCCCAGCATTTT.

The chain combines TRBV7-9 with TRBJ1-2; weak D call: TRBD1 (6 bases). Germline V gene lookup returns CDR1 SEHNR and CDR2 FQNEAQ (reference sequence). The CDR3 is 14 amino acids. V gave up 1 base and J gave up 6 bases, with 12 bases separating them. The CDR3 bases are TGTGCCAGCAGCTTAGAGACTACAGGGAATGGCTACACCTTC. Amino acid sequence: CASSLETTGNGYTF.

This chain connects TRBV2 to TRBJ1-1; D call uncertain. The CDR3 is made up of 14 amino acids. Deletions cut 6 bases from V and 5 bases from J, with 16 bases between. Germline V lookup: CDR1 SNHLY, CDR2 FYNNEI. CDR3 nucleotides: TGTGCCAGCAGCTTAAGGAAGTTTGGGACTGAAGCTTTCTTT. Its protein product is CASSLRKFGTEAFF.

The chain combines TRBV18 with TRBJ2-1; TRBD2 aligns across 11 bases. The CDR3 length is 15 residues. Germline trimming cut 3 bases from V and 9 bases from J; bases unmatched to any gene: 7. Looked up from germline, CDR1 is KGHSH and CDR2 is LQKENI. In DNA form, the CDR3 reads TGTGCCAGCTCACCCGGAACTAGCGGGAGTGGTGAGCAGTTCTTC. This translates into CASSPGTSGSGEQFF.

The chain combines TRBV18 with TRBJ2-5, with a weak D call TRBD1 (5 bases). The ends were cut back, 6 bases at V and 0 bases at J, with 11 bases in the middle. The germline gives CDR1 KGHSH, CDR2 LQKENI. This CDR3 contains 14 residues. CDR3 coding DNA: TGTGCCAGCTCCGAAAGACAGCACCAAGAGACCCAGTACTTC. Amino acid sequence: CASSERQHQETQYF.

The chain couples TRBV19 to TRBJ2-3; 7 nucleotides line up with TRBD2. J gave up 0 bases and V 5 bases, and 5 bases lay outside the gene matches. The CDR3 contains 15 residues. CDR1 LNHDA and CDR2 SQIVND come from the germline V gene (reference sequence). The CDR3 DNA sequence: TGTGCCAGTAGTCCAACAGCGGGGAGCACAGATACGCAGTATTTT. Its protein product is CASSPTAGSTDTQYF.

The V call is TRBV28, the J call TRBJ2-6, with TRBD2 matching 11 bases. The CDR3 runs to 18 residues. V shed 6 bases, J shed 0 bases, and the junction held 7 bases outside the gene matches. The germline CDR1 and CDR2 sequences are MDHEN and SYDVKM. The CDR3 region is CASSLGTSGYSGANVLTF. CDR3 nucleotide sequence: TGTGCCAGCAGCCTCGGGACTAGCGGTTACTCTGGGGCCAACGTCCTGACTTTC.

The J gene is TRBJ2-1, the V gene TRBV2, with 13 bases lining up with TRBD2. The germline V gene has CDR1 SNHLY and CDR2 FYNNEI. V shed 6 bases and J 9 bases; nucleotides not matched to a gene: 17. CDR3 length: 18 amino acids. The chain's CDR3 is CASRQSTLAGGPSGEQFF. The CDR3 DNA reads TGTGCCAGCAGGCAAAGTACACTAGCGGGAGGGCCTAGCGGTGAGCAGTTCTTC.